The 30 T cell receptor beta chains in this list originate from one sample, sequenced in a study of blood T cell repertoires in COVID-19. Clones were sequenced by immunoSEQ multiplex PCR, and TCRdb holds only the in-frame ones, with some missing. The sample has a few hundred thousand clones, 82% seen once; the top ten hold 3% to 4%. Sequenced: PBMCs or T cells enriched from blood (not recorded which). The receptors originated from a woman in her fifties or sixties who had recovered from COVID-19.

The CDR3: CASSMGQLTEAFF. CDR3 nucleotides: TGTGCCAGTAGTATGGGACAGCTCACTGAAGCTTTCTTT. The chain is built from TRBV19 and TRBJ1-1; 7 bases match TRBD1. J lost 4 bases, V lost 3 bases, and 2 bases had no gene match. In germline, CDR1 is LNHDA, CDR2 SQIVND (reference sequence). The CDR3 sequence is 13 residues long.

The chain is built from TRBV18 and TRBJ2-6; TRBD1 matches at 7 bases. This CDR3 is built from 18 residues. The junction had 12 bases not matched to a gene; V was cut back by 3 bases and J by 4 bases. Germline V gene sequence: CDR1 KGHSH, CDR2 LQKENI. For the CDR3, the DNA is TGTGCCAGCTCACCTCGGGACAGCTTTTCGTCGGGGGCCAACGTCCTGACTTTC. Its protein is CASSPRDSFSSGANVLTF.

V and J are TRBV6-5 and TRBJ2-1, with 7 bases that match TRBD2. Trimming cost V 0 bases and J 3 bases; bases outside gene matches: 2. CDR3 length equals 15 residues. The V gene's germline CDR1 is MNHEY and CDR2 SVGAGI. The CDR3 DNA reads as TGTGCCAGCAGTTACTCTGAGCGGGGCTACAATGAGCAGTTCTTC. Its protein product is CASSYSERGYNEQFF.

The chain recombines TRBV7-6 with TRBJ2-7; 7 nucleotides align to TRBD1. Germline-derived CDR1 and CDR2 are SGHVS and FNYEAQ. Trimming at V came to 5 bases and at J to 0 bases, leaving 4 bases not matched to a gene. The CDR3 is made up of 14 amino acids. The CDR3 spells CASSQRQGSYEQYF. The CDR3 coding sequence is TGTGCCAGCAGCCAACGACAGGGCTCCTACGAGCAGTACTTC.

The chain joins TRBV2 to TRBJ1-5, with TRBD1 identical over 10 bases. The CDR3 has 14 amino acids. V lost 4 bases and J lost 4; bases outside the gene matches: 1. The germline V gene encodes CDR1 SNHLY and CDR2 FYNNEI. The CDR3 protein is CASSAGQGNQPQHF. In DNA form, the CDR3 reads TGTGCCAGCAGTGCGGGACAGGGGAATCAGCCCCAGCATTTT.

This clone appeared a single time. The rearrangement joins TRBV27 to TRBJ1-2; 7 nucleotides align to TRBD1. The CDR3 runs to 14 residues. J lost 6 bases, V lost 4 bases, and 8 bases had no gene match. CDR1 MNHEY and CDR2 SMNVEV come from the germline V gene (reference sequence). CDR3 residues: CASSSGQYLDGYTF. Written as DNA, the CDR3 is TGTGCCAGCAGTTCGGGACAGTACCTCGATGGCTACACCTTC.

The gene calls are TRBV5-4 and TRBJ2-5, with 9 bases identical to TRBD2. The CDR3 sequence is 14 residues long. The J segment lost 5 bases and the V segment lost 3 bases, leaving 5 bases of the junction unmatched. The germline V gene has CDR1 SGHNT and CDR2 YYREEE (reference sequence). CDR3 nucleotide sequence: TGTGCCAGCAGCTGGACTAGCGTCAAGGAGACCCAGTACTTC. It specifies CASSWTSVKETQYF.

Only a few counts were recorded for this clone. V usage is TRBV14 and J usage is TRBJ2-7; 9 positions match TRBD2. The germline V gene encodes CDR1 SGHDN and CDR2 FVKESK. V shed 5 bases and J 5 bases; nucleotides not matched to a gene: 10. This CDR3 contains 15 residues. The CDR3 DNA sequence: TGTGCCAGCAGCTTCCCCGGGACTAGCTGGCACGAGCAGTACTTC. It codes for CASSFPGTSWHEQYF.

The chain couples TRBV6-5 to TRBJ1-5; a weak D match, TRBD1 (5 bases). In germline, CDR1 is MNHEY, CDR2 SVGAGI. The CDR3 loop spans 15 amino acids. Between the trimmed V and J ends, which lost 7 bases and 4 bases, there was a span of 17 bases. In DNA form, the CDR3 reads TGTGCCAGCACCCAAGGTCGGCAGGGAAATCAGCCCCAGCATTTT. Encoded protein: CASTQGRQGNQPQHF.

The chain couples TRBV10-3 to TRBJ2-2, with 7 positions matching TRBD2. V lost 3 bases and J lost 6; bases outside the gene matches: 7. This CDR3 contains 15 residues. Per germline, CDR1 ENHRY and CDR2 SYGVKD. In DNA, the CDR3 is TGTGCCATCAGTGAAGGGGCTAGCGGAGCCGGGGAGCTGTTTTTT. This codes for CAISEGASGAGELFF.

This rearrangement joins TRBV7-2 to TRBJ2-3; D perhaps matches TRBD2 (6 bases). This CDR3 spans 14 amino acids. V was trimmed by 2 bases and J by 5 bases, leaving 11 bases between them. Germline V gene lookup returns CDR1 SGHTA and CDR2 FQGNSA. The CDR3 loop reads CASSLSGQRDTQYF. DNA for the CDR3: TGTGCCAGCAGCTTAAGCGGGCAGAGAGATACGCAGTATTTT.

The chain is built from TRBV12-3 or TRBV12-4 and TRBJ1-1; D not certain. V gave up 8 bases and J gave up 1 base, with 11 bases separating them. The CDR3 is 13 residues long. The CDR3 is CASSPLQNTEAFF. CDR3 sequence (DNA): TGTGCCAGCTCCCCATTACAGAACACTGAAGCTTTCTTT.

The chain couples TRBV13 to TRBJ2-3; D possibly corresponds to TRBD2 (6 bases). Germline V lookup: CDR1 PRHDT, CDR2 FYEKMQ (reference sequence). V lost 4 bases, J lost 0 bases, and 11 bases lay in between. The CDR3 runs to 15 residues. The CDR3 DNA reads as TGTGCCAGCAGCTCGCGGGGTTACAGCACAGATACGCAGTATTTT. It is translated as CASSSRGYSTDTQYF.

The chain links TRBV5-5 to TRBJ2-3, with no clear D. The CDR3 sequence is 14 residues long. Trimming removed 4 bases at V and 6 bases at J, with 15 bases between. The germline CDR1 and CDR2 sequences are SGHKS and YYEKEE (reference sequence). This CDR3 reads CASSPNPSRDTQYF. CDR3 nucleotide sequence: TGTGCCAGCAGCCCGAACCCCTCGAGGGATACGCAGTATTTT.

This chain links TRBV10-3 with TRBJ2-7; D may be TRBD2 (5 bases). The germline CDR1 and CDR2 sequences are ENHRY and SYGVKD. V was trimmed by 3 bases and J by 3 bases, leaving 9 bases between them. The CDR3 sequence is 13 residues long. The CDR3 here is CAISEVANYEQYF. CDR3 nucleotide sequence: TGTGCCATCAGTGAAGTAGCGAACTACGAGCAGTACTTC.

Ten or more counts support this clone. The CDR3 reads CASRFGTGTNSPLHF. The DNA of the CDR3 is TGTGCCAGCAGGTTTGGGACAGGGACAAATTCACCCCTCCACTTT. This chain connects TRBV27 to TRBJ1-6; 9 bases align to TRBD1. V shed 6 bases, J shed 7 bases, and the junction held 7 bases outside the gene matches. Germline lookup yields CDR1 MNHEY and CDR2 SMNVEV (reference sequence). CDR3 length: 15 residues.

J is TRBJ1-1 and V is TRBV4-3; D perhaps matches TRBD1 (5 bases). Germline CDR1 LGHNA, CDR2 YSLEER. The CDR3 has 15 amino acids. Trimming left V 0 bases short and J 1 base short, with 9 bases between. The CDR3: CASSQDPGKNTEAFF. The CDR3 bases are TGCGCCAGCAGCCAAGATCCAGGGAAGAACACTGAAGCTTTCTTT.

The chain uses TRBV11-2 and TRBJ1-1; 8 bases match TRBD1. The V gene end was trimmed by 5 bases and the J gene end by 2 bases; junction bases not matched to a gene: 7. The CDR3 loop spans 15 amino acids. Germline CDR1 SGHAT, CDR2 FQNNGV. CDR3 region: CASSPRGRVNTEAFF. The CDR3 coding sequence is TGTGCCAGCAGCCCCAGGGGGCGCGTAAACACTGAAGCTTTCTTT.

This chain links TRBV5-1 with TRBJ2-7; 8 positions match TRBD2. The CDR3 contains 15 residues. With 1 base clipped from V and 0 bases from J, the junction kept 3 bases outside the gene matches. The germline gives CDR1 SGHRS, CDR2 YFSETQ. CDR3: CASSLMAGGSYEQYF. DNA for the CDR3: TGCGCCAGCAGCTTGATGGCGGGGGGCTCCTACGAGCAGTACTTC. Full variable domain (missing parts from reference TRBV5-1 and TRBJ2-7): KAGVTQTPRYLIKTRGQQVTLSCSPISGHRSVSWYQQTPGQGLQFLFEYFSETQRNKGNFPGRFSGRQFSNSRSEMNVSTLELGDSALYLCASSLMAGGSYEQYFGPGTRLTVT.

This clone was observed a handful of times. The chain joins TRBV4-3 to TRBJ1-1, with 10 bases aligning to TRBD1. After removal of 2 bases from V and 5 bases from J, the junction contained 8 bases not matched to a gene. The CDR3 is made up of 16 amino acids. Germline assignment: CDR1 LGHNA and CDR2 YSLEER. In DNA, the CDR3 is TGCGCCAGCAGCCAATTTGGGACAGGGGTCGGAACTGAAGCTTTCTTT. It is translated as CASSQFGTGVGTEAFF.

This clone was detected a few times. The CDR3 sequence: CASSYTGGNGYTF. CDR3 nucleotides: TGTGCCAGCAGCTATACAGGGGGGAATGGCTACACCTTC. The chain links TRBV7-9 to TRBJ1-2; 8 nucleotides agree with TRBD1. CDR3 size: 13 residues. Trimming took 4 bases from V and 6 from J; bases not matched to a gene: 4. CDR1 and CDR2 from the germline V gene are SEHNR and FQNEAQ (reference sequence).

CDR3 residues: CASSPRRLETDTQYF. CDR3 nucleotide sequence: TGTGCCAGCAGCCCACGGAGACTAGAAACAGATACGCAGTATTTT. The rearrangement links TRBV7-7 to TRBJ2-3; tentative D call: TRBD2 (6 bases). Germline-derived CDR1 and CDR2 are SSHAT and FNYEAQ (reference sequence). V lost 5 bases and J lost 3, with 15 bases in between. This CDR3 region has 15 residues.

As DNA, the CDR3 is TGTGCCAGCGGTCGGTATAGCAATCAGCCCCAGCATTTT. Translated: CASGRYSNQPQHF. V is TRBV27 and J is TRBJ1-5; D not certain. The CDR3 length is 13 residues. The germline gives CDR1 MNHEY, CDR2 SMNVEV (reference sequence). V was trimmed by 8 bases and J by 0 bases, leaving 8 bases between them.

This clone was seen more than once but under ten times. This chain joins TRBV7-2 and TRBJ1-1, with TRBD1 as a possible D gene (5 bases). Germline-derived CDR1 and CDR2 are SGHTA and FQGNSA. V was cut by 5 bases and J by 10 bases, with 14 bases left in between. There are 12 residues in the CDR3. CDR3 bases: TGTGCCAGCAGCCCGGTCTCGGGGGGAGCTTTCTTT. It codes for CASSPVSGGAFF.

This chain connects TRBV2 to TRBJ2-1; TRBD2 is a possible D gene (6 bases). V was trimmed by 1 base and J by 7 bases, leaving 14 bases between them. Germline-derived CDR1 and CDR2 are SNHLY and FYNNEI. This CDR3 comprises 15 residues. CDR3 loop: CASSEGLASGNEQFF. CDR3 DNA sequence: TGTGCCAGCAGTGAAGGGCTAGCGAGTGGGAATGAGCAGTTCTTC.

The genes are TRBV9 and TRBJ2-1, with 8 bases identical to TRBD2. V gave up 3 bases and J gave up 1 base; unmatched junction bases: 9. CDR3 length equals 17 residues. Germline CDR1 is SGDLS and CDR2 is YYNGEE. The CDR3 sequence: CASSEKSGGESYNEQFF. Here the CDR3 DNA reads TGTGCCAGCAGCGAAAAAAGCGGGGGAGAGTCCTACAATGAGCAGTTCTTC.

The rearrangement links TRBV6-4 to TRBJ2-2; 7 positions match TRBD1. Looked up from germline, CDR1 is MRHNA and CDR2 is SNTAGT. V gave up 6 bases and J gave up 4 bases; unmatched junction bases: 11. There are 16 residues in the CDR3. The CDR3 is CASSERGRAVTGELFF. The CDR3 bases are TGTGCCAGCAGCGAGAGGGGGCGCGCGGTCACCGGGGAGCTGTTTTTT.

The V gene is TRBV11-3, the J gene TRBJ1-1, with 7 bases lining up with TRBD1. After removal of 9 bases from V and 6 bases from J, the junction contained 13 bases not matched to a gene. The CDR3 covers 14 residues. Germline V lookup: CDR1 SGHNT, CDR2 YENEEA. The CDR3 coding sequence is TGTGCCAGTGTAGGTGACAGGGTTAAGGCTGAAGCTTTCTTT. Translating gives CASVGDRVKAEAFF.

The J gene is TRBJ2-1, the V gene TRBV5-1; 11 bases align to TRBD1. Germline V gene lookup returns CDR1 SGHRS and CDR2 YFSETQ. The CDR3 runs to 15 residues. Unmatched junction bases numbered 10, after V lost 5 bases and J lost 9 bases. In DNA, the CDR3 is TGCGCCAGCAGATCAACCGGGACAGGGGGGATTGAGCAGTTCTTC. Translated: CASRSTGTGGIEQFF.

The V gene is TRBV6-5, the J gene TRBJ2-5, with D possibly matching TRBD1 (6 bases). Germline V gene sequence: CDR1 MNHEY, CDR2 SVGAGI. Trimming took 6 bases from V and 4 from J, leaving 15 bases between them. The CDR3 is 14 residues long. The CDR3 region is CASRPGQSPETQYF. The CDR3 DNA follows: TGTGCCAGCAGACCCGGACAGTCCCCAGAGACCCAGTACTTC.